This T cell receptor beta chain was profiled in a study of blood T cell repertoires in COVID-19. This clone appeared a few times. Profiled with immunoSEQ multiplex PCR; TCRdb holds only in-frame clones, not every one. The sample yields 200,000 to 250,000 clones, approximately 83% seen once. The CDR3 has 15 residues. Between the trimmed V and J ends, which lost 4 bases and 3 bases, there was a span of 15 bases. Germline CDR1 and CDR2: MDHEN and SYDVKM. Sequencing was carried out using PBMCs or T cells enriched from blood (not recorded which). J is TRBJ1-2 and V is TRBV28, with D possibly being TRBD1 (6 bases). The source of this sequence is a woman between 50 and 59 years old who had been exposed to COVID-19. The CDR3: CASSSPRGIDYGYTF. For the CDR3, the DNA is TGTGCCAGCAGTTCCCCCAGGGGAATCGACTATGGCTACACCTTC.